This TCR beta chain comes out of a study of cytomegalovirus exposure and HLA in healthy donors. Study-wide results and limits: It was only CMV serostatus that was available as immune exposure information. The majority of TCR sequences were rare, yet some public TCRs appeared in many donors.

Use of 60 Vbeta and 13 Jbeta primers characterized the PCR. The authors' processing: Unique TCR beta chains numbered approximately 80 million in a later analysis, with about 11 million shared. Sequencing was performed with immunoSEQ multiplex PCR; in TCRdb, only in-frame clones are kept and a portion is missing. V, J and clone size reflect that table, while D and trimming were determined from the DNA. The sample includes more than 65,000 clones, 82% of them seen just once. CDR1 is MDHEN and CDR2 is SYDVKM in the germline V gene. With 5 bases clipped from V and 3 bases from J, the junction kept 9 bases outside the gene matches. There are 16 residues in the CDR3. While unrecorded immune exposures were likely, the donors were nominally healthy when sampled. On this clone: The antigen is unknown.

Sample: PBMCs. The chain joins TRBV28 to TRBJ2-2; TRBD1 agrees at 7 bases. The origin of this receptor is a man in his late teens or twenties in good health and CMV-seronegative. The CDR3: CASSPMTGLDTGELFF. The CDR3 DNA reads as TGTGCCAGCAGTCCCATGACAGGGTTGGACACCGGGGAGCTGTTTTTT.